Listed below are T cell receptor beta chains from one sample, sequenced in a study of cytomegalovirus exposure and HLA in healthy donors. Using immunoSEQ multiplex PCR, the repertoire was profiled, and TCRdb retains in-frame clones only, with some absent. The sample holds almost 200,000 clones; around 80% are singletons and the top ten take roughly 1.2%. The specimen sequenced was PBMCs. These receptors were taken from a woman in her 30s in good health and CMV-seronegative. The CDR3 runs from the conserved cysteine through the conserved F or W. A D gene is named only where the DNA matches it firmly. Where a row states a size, it is once, few, many or the class of an expanded clone; other rows omit it.

V	size	D	J	CDR3	DNA
TRBV11-2	.	.	TRBJ2-7	CASSLGTVLYEQYF	TGTGCCAGCAGCTTAGGGACAGTGCTTTACGAGCAGTACTTC
TRBV5-1	.	.	TRBJ2-1	CASSLEGVDEQFF	TGCGCCAGCAGCTTGGAAGGGGTGGATGAGCAGTTCTTC
TRBV27	.	.	TRBJ2-2	CASLTRHTGELFF	TGTGCCAGCCTTACTAGGCACACCGGGGAGCTGTTTTTT
TRBV7-9	.	.	TRBJ2-5	CASSLQVSGTQYF	TGTGCCAGCAGCTTACAGGTTAGCGGGACCCAGTACTTC
TRBV27	few	TRBD1	TRBJ1-5	CASSPSGTGRNQPQHF	TGTGCCAGCAGTCCTTCCGGGACAGGGAGAAATCAGCCCCAGCATTTT
TRBV5-4	.	TRBD2	TRBJ2-1	CASSLGLAGASLYNEQFF	TGTGCCAGCAGCTTGGGGCTAGCGGGGGCCTCTTTGTACAATGAGCAGTTCTTC
TRBV30	.	.	TRBJ1-1	CAWSLGGNTEAFF	TGTGCCTGGAGTCTTGGGGGCAACACTGAAGCTTTCTTT
TRBV7-9	.	TRBD2	TRBJ2-7	CASSSLLAGAYEQYF	TGTGCCAGCAGCTCTCTCCTGGCGGGAGCCTACGAGCAGTACTTC
TRBV2	.	TRBD1	TRBJ1-5	CASSRTGPMYSNQPQHF	TGTGCCAGCAGCCGGACAGGCCCTATGTATAGCAATCAGCCCCAGCATTTT
TRBV15	few	.	TRBJ1-1	CATSRARGGEAFF	TGTGCCACCAGCAGAGCTCGAGGTGGTGAAGCTTTCTTT